This TCR beta chain was found in a study of breast tumors, draining lymph nodes, adjacent tissues. This CDR3 is 18 amino acids long. Germline V gene lookup returns CDR1 DFQATT and CDR2 SNEGSKA (reference sequence). Germline trimming cut 3 bases from V and 0 bases from J; bases unmatched to any gene: 14. This clonotype was seen at least ten times. A single record per CDR3 protein comes from TCRdb applying MiXCR to the multiplex PCR reads. The sample lists about 130,000 distinct CDR3 sequences; 21% were seen once. Samples came from axillary lymph nodes draining the breast cancer. The sequence derives from a female donor with breast cancer. Some clones in this sample may be carry-over from other donors' samples. Material for sequencing was axillary lymph node tissue. J is TRBJ2-7 and V is TRBV20-1, with 10 nucleotides matching TRBD2. The CDR3 sequence is CSASGGLAGVGSSYEQYF. In nucleotides, the CDR3 is TGCAGTGCTAGCGGGGGGCTAGCGGGAGTGGGGAGCTCCTACGAGCAGTACTTC.